This T cell receptor (beta chain) was sequenced in a study of molecular identifiers for immune sequencing clone quantification. Study-wide background: Replicates involved a five-way split of RNA from about 20,000 or 100,000 naive CD8 cells, with sequencing of four.

TCRdb recomputed calls from the PCR reads with MiXCR, one row per CDR3 protein. The sample includes around 470,000 distinct CDR3 sequences, 20% to 25% of them seen just once. The sample consisted of naive CD8+ T cells from blood, with Jurkat cell RNA spiked in. Subset of the sample: FACS-sorted CD8+CD4-CCR7+CD45RA+ naive T cells. The TCR originated in a human donor in good health. Some libraries in this study had Jurkat cell RNA spiked in.

The CDR3 here is CSARELKRGTSTAYGYTF. DNA of the CDR3: TGCAGTGCTAGAGAACTAAAAAGAGGGACATCGACCGCCTATGGCTACACCTTC. This chain uses TRBV20-1 with TRBJ1-2; D perhaps matches TRBD1 (6 bases). Per germline, CDR1 DFQATT and CDR2 SNEGSKA (reference sequence). The CDR3 spans 18 residues. The V gene lost 0 bases and the J gene lost 4 bases, with 24 bases spanning the gap.